Below are 17 T cell receptor beta chains sequenced from a single sample in a study of blood T cells in healthy people across ages. Primers used in a second PCR of about 7 to 12 cycles were a sample-barcoded 5' primer and a J-beta primer mix. TCRdb called the 5' RACE reads again in MiXCR, with one record for every CDR3 protein. The sample records about 970,000 distinct CDR3 sequences, roughly half being singletons. Sample: blood. The receptors come from a woman in her sixties in good health.

V and J are TRBV7-8 and TRBJ2-5; D is unclear. The DNA end is a closer match to TRBJ2-7, so the J assignment may be wrong. CDR3 length: 13 residues. Per the germline V gene, CDR1 is SGHVS and CDR2 is FQNEAQ. CDR3 sequence: CASSLGLGTEQYF. CDR3 in DNA: TGTGCCAGCAGCTTAGGGTTGGGTACCGAGCAGTACTTC.

This chain links TRBV20-1 with TRBJ2-4, with D unclear. Germline loops: CDR1 DFQATT, CDR2 SNEGSKA (reference sequence). The V end lost 3 bases, the J end lost 13 bases, and 25 bases lay between the germline ends. The CDR3 extends over 15 amino acids. CDR3 loop: CSASRPRGDDLEQYF. The DNA for the CDR3 is TGCAGTGCTAGTAGGCCTCGTGGTGATGATTTAGAGCAGTACTTC.

The chain joins TRBV5-1 to TRBJ2-2; D gene ambiguous. Trimming shortened V by 1 base and J by 6 bases, and 7 bases separated the two germline ends. The CDR3 has 13 amino acids. The germline gives CDR1 SGHRS, CDR2 YFSETQ. CDR3 sequence reads: CASSLLSAGELFF. The CDR3, as DNA: TGCGCCAGCAGCTTGCTCTCTGCCGGGGAGCTGTTTTTT.

This clonotype was seen once. The rearrangement links TRBV11-1 to TRBJ2-1; D is possibly TRBD1 or TRBD2 (5 bases each). CDR1 SGHAT and CDR2 FQDESV come from the germline V gene (reference sequence). CDR3 length: 20 residues. V lost 2 bases to trimming and J lost 1 base, with 24 bases between them. The CDR3 sequence is CASSLTGYKGRGRSYNEQFF. The CDR3 DNA reads as TGTGCCAGCAGCTTAACCGGATACAAGGGTAGGGGACGGTCCTACAATGAGCAGTTCTTC. Based on the CDR3 plus reference TRBV11-1 and TRBJ2-1, the full variable domain is EAEVAQSPRYKITEKSQAVAFWCDPISGHATLYWYRQILGQGPELLVQFQDESVVDDSQLPKDRFSAERLKGVDSTLKIQPAELGDSAMYLCASSLTGYKGRGRSYNEQFFGPGTRLTVL.

The gene calls are TRBV2 and TRBJ2-3, with a weak D call TRBD2 (7 bases). Looked up from germline, CDR1 is SNHLY and CDR2 is FYNNEI. This CDR3 is 16 amino acids long. The germline V and J ends were trimmed by 2 bases and 3 bases, with 15 bases remaining between them. CDR3 in DNA: TGTGCCAGCAGTGAACGGGGGGCAAAGGGGACAGATACGCAGTATTTT. Residues: CASSERGAKGTDTQYF.

This chain joins TRBV20-1 and TRBJ2-3; D possibly corresponds to TRBD2 (5 bases). The V gene's germline CDR1 is DFQATT and CDR2 SNEGSKA (reference sequence). The CDR3 sequence is 13 residues long. V shed 3 bases and J shed 5 bases, with 12 bases lying between them. The CDR3 reads CSASSQAGDTQYF. CDR3 nucleotide sequence: TGCAGTGCTAGTAGCCAGGCGGGAGATACGCAGTATTTT.

This clonotype was counted between two and nine times. The chain combines TRBV28 with TRBJ2-3; D perhaps matches TRBD2 (5 bases). Germline assignment: CDR1 MDHEN and CDR2 SYDVKM. The CDR3 loop spans 15 amino acids. V gave up 5 bases and J gave up 6 bases, with 18 bases separating them. CDR3 sequence (DNA): TGTGCCAGCAGTGGCCGGGGAGCAGGTCCTGATACGCAGTATTTT. Protein product: CASSGRGAGPDTQYF.

V usage is TRBV3-1 and J usage is TRBJ2-7; 9 bases agree with TRBD2. CDR1 and CDR2 (germline): LGHDT, YNNKEL (reference sequence). V shed 5 bases and J 3 bases; nucleotides not matched to a gene: 8. The CDR3 sequence is 15 residues long. The CDR3 DNA follows: TGTGCCAGCAGCACCACTACAGCGGGAGGCTACGAGCAGTACTTC. Protein sequence: CASSTTTAGGYEQYF.

The chain carries TRBV12-3 or TRBV12-4 and TRBJ2-5; TRBD1 aligns across 8 bases. Gene TRBJ2-7 matches the end of the DNA better, so the J call may be wrong. This CDR3 comprises 14 residues. CDR3 DNA sequence: TGTGCCAGCAGTTTAAGGGACAGGTCGGGCGAGCAGTACTTC. It yields the protein CASSLRDRSGEQYF.

A few counts support this clonotype. V usage is TRBV29-1 and J usage is TRBJ2-5; D is perhaps TRBD1 (6 bases). Germline V gives CDR1 SQVTM, CDR2 ANQGSEA. The CDR3 is 15 amino acids. The V gene lost 7 bases and the J gene lost 0 bases, with 18 bases spanning the gap. The CDR3 sequence: CSAIRYREYQETQYF. CDR3 bases: TGCAGCGCCATACGCTACAGGGAGTACCAAGAGACCCAGTACTTC.

J is TRBJ2-1 and V is TRBV30; 10 nucleotides match TRBD2. The ends lost 1 base at V and 4 bases at J; junction bases unmatched: 4. CDR1 and CDR2 from the germline V gene are GTSNPN and SVGIG (reference sequence). This CDR3 contains 15 residues. The CDR3 loop is CAWSEGLASYNEQFF. CDR3 in DNA: TGTGCCTGGAGTGAGGGACTAGCGAGTTACAATGAGCAGTTCTTC.

The rearrangement uses TRBV2 and TRBJ2-6; possibly TRBD1 for D (5 bases). The CDR3 has 18 residues. Trimming shortened V by 1 base and J by 0 bases, and 13 bases separated the two germline ends. CDR1 is SNHLY and CDR2 is FYNNEI in the germline V gene. The CDR3 here is CASSEDRQSPSGANVLTF. CDR3 coding DNA: TGTGCCAGCAGTGAAGACCGACAGAGCCCCTCTGGGGCCAACGTCCTGACTTTC.

This chain connects TRBV20-1 to TRBJ2-7; D not certain. The CDR3 has 10 amino acids. Germline CDR1 reads DFQATT; CDR2 reads SNEGSKA (reference sequence). Trimming removed 4 bases at V and 3 bases at J, with 4 bases between. The CDR3 spells CSATYYEQYF. The DNA for the CDR3 is TGCAGTGCTACCTACTACGAGCAGTACTTC.

The chain has TRBV12-3 or TRBV12-4 and TRBJ2-3, with D perhaps TRBD2 (6 bases). V lost 10 bases, J lost 4 bases, and 18 bases lay in between. This CDR3 is 14 amino acids long. CDR3 coding DNA: TGTGCCAAGCTGGGACTTAGCCCCGCAGATACGCAGTATTTT. This gives the protein CAKLGLSPADTQYF.

This clonotype was observed a handful of times. The chain has TRBV10-3 and TRBJ2-5; 10 nucleotides match TRBD2. With V trimmed by 4 bases and J by 4 bases, 6 bases remained unmatched. The germline CDR1 and CDR2 sequences are ENHRY and SYGVKD. The CDR3 is made up of 15 amino acids. In DNA, the CDR3 is TGTGCCATCAGTGTAGCGGGAGGTGAAGCAGAGACCCAGTACTTC. It is translated as CAISVAGGEAETQYF.

The V gene is TRBV7-9, the J gene TRBJ2-7; 7 bases are shared with TRBD1. This CDR3 is 15 amino acids long. The ends lost 1 base at V and 6 bases at J; junction bases unmatched: 9. Germline loops: CDR1 SEHNR, CDR2 FQNEAQ (reference sequence). As DNA, the CDR3 is TGTGCCAGCAGCTTAGTGGGACAGCCAGTCTTCGAGCAGTACTTC. Its translation: CASSLVGQPVFEQYF.

This clonotype was detected a few times. This sequence joins TRBV20-1 and TRBJ2-5; TRBD2 aligns across 11 bases. From germline, CDR1 is DFQATT and CDR2 SNEGSKA (reference sequence). This CDR3 has 18 amino acids. V lost 0 bases, J lost 7 bases, and 16 bases stayed unmatched. The CDR3 DNA is TGCAGTGCTAGAGACGTCCTACTGACTAGCGGGAATGCTGGGACCCAGTACTTC. Amino acids: CSARDVLLTSGNAGTQYF.